These T cell receptor beta chains were read from a single sample in a study of cytomegalovirus exposure and HLA in healthy donors. Produced via immunoSEQ multiplex PCR; TCRdb's table is partial and in-frame only. The sample holds about 120,000 clones, about a sixth seen once. The source material was PBMCs. The receptors shown here come from a female donor in good health and CMV-seropositive. The conserved cysteine and the conserved F or W are not part of the CDR3 here. The order of the fields is J gene, V gene, CDR3 protein.

TRBJ2-2 TRBV29-1 SVLFPGELF
TRBJ1-1 TRBV7-9 ASSLGRHTEAF
TRBJ1-6 TRBV30 AYTPGTVNSPLH
TRBJ1-2 TRBV29-1 SVEKEMRNYGYT
TRBJ2-1 TRBV9 ASTAAGGPNNEQF
TRBJ2-1 TRBV7-9 ACDSRGAGVGNEQF
TRBJ2-2 TRBV4-3 ASSQGGDTGELF
TRBJ2-7 TRBV11-2 ASSPGQGYSYEQY
TRBJ2-3 TRBV5-1 ASSLVASGLTDTQY
TRBJ2-6 TRBV28 ASSLIRGSGANVLT
TRBJ1-1 TRBV5-6 ASSLVRGTEAF
TRBJ2-1 TRBV13 ASSPPRLYNEQF
TRBJ1-4 TRBV7-2 ASSLEDSPATNEKLF
TRBJ2-3 TRBV6-5 ASSRGTDTQY
TRBJ2-2 TRBV30 AWNPGSNTGELF